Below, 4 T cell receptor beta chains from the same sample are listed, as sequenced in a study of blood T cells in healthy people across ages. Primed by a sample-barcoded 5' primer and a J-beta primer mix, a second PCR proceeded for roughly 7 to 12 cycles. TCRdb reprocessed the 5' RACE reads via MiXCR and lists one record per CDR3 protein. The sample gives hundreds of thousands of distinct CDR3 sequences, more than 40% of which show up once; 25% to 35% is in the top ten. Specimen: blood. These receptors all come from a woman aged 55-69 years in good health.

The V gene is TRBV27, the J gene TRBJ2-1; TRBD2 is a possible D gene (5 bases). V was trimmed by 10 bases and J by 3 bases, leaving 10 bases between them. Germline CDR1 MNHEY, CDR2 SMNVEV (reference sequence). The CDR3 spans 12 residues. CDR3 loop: CATRGIYNEQFF. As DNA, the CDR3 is TGTGCCACCCGAGGGATCTACAATGAGCAGTTCTTC.

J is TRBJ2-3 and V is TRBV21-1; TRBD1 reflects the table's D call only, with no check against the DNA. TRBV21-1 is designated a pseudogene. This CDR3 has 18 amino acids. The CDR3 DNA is TGTGCCAGCAGCAAGGGGTCCGGGAGACGCCCCGTCCCCGATACGCAGTATTTT. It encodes CASSKGSGRRPVPDTQYF.

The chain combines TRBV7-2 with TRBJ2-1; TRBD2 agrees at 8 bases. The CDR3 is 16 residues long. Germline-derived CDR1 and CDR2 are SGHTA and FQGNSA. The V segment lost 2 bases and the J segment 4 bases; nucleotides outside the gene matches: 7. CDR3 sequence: CASSLLALAGYNEQFF. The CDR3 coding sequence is TGTGCCAGCAGCTTACTGGCGCTAGCGGGTTACAATGAGCAGTTCTTC.

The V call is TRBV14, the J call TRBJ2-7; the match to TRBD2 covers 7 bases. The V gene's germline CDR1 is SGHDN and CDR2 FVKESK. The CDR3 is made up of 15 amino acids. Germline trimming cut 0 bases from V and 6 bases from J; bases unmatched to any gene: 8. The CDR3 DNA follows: TGTGCCAGCAGCCAAGATCACCCGGGGAGGGGCGAGCAGTACTTC. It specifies CASSQDHPGRGEQYF. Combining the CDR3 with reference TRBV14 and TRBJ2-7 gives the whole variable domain EAGVTQFPSHSVIEKGQTVTLRCDPISGHDNLYWYRRVMGKEIKFLLHFVKESKQDESGMPNNRFLAERTGGTYSTLKVQPAELEDSGVYFCASSQDHPGRGEQYFGPGTRLTVT.